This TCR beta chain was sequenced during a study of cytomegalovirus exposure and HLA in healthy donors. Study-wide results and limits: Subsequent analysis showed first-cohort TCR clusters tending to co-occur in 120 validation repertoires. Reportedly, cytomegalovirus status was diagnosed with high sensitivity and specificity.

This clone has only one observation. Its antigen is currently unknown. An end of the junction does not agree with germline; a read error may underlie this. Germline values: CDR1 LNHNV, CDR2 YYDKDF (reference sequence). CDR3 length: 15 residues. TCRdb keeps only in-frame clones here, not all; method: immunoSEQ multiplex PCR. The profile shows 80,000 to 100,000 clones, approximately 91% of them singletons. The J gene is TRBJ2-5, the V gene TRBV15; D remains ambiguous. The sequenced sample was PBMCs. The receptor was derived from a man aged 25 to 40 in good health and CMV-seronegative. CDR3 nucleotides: TGTGCCACCGGCAGAGAGTTACGGTACCAAGAGACCCAGTACTTC. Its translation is CATGRELRYQETQYF.